The 8 T cell receptor beta chains listed next were all sequenced from one sample in a study of cytomegalovirus exposure and HLA in healthy donors. PCR amplification relied on 60 Vbeta primers (plus 13 Jbeta primers). TCRdb's copy holds only in-frame clones and misses some; the assay was immunoSEQ multiplex PCR. The sample carries more than 100,000 clones, nearly 80% recorded once. Material for sequencing was PBMCs. Every receptor here comes from a male donor in good health and CMV-seronegative.

V and J are TRBV14 and TRBJ2-3, with D hard to call. CDR3 length equals 15 residues. CDR1 SGHDN and CDR2 FVKESK come from the germline V gene. Trimming took off 0 bases at V and 5 bases at J, with 12 bases between the two ends. The CDR3 region has the DNA TGTGCCAGCAGCCAAGAGGCCCTCTTCCGAGATACGCAGTATTTT. It translates to CASSQEALFRDTQYF. Full variable domain (missing parts from reference TRBV14 and TRBJ2-3): EAGVTQFPSHSVIEKGQTVTLRCDPISGHDNLYWYRRVMGKEIKFLLHFVKESKQDESGMPNNRFLAERTGGTYSTLKVQPAELEDSGVYFCASSQEALFRDTQYFGPGTRLTVL.

The J gene is TRBJ2-1, the V gene TRBV27, with 12 bases matching TRBD2. The germline V gene has CDR1 MNHEY and CDR2 SMNVEV (reference sequence). This CDR3 spans 14 amino acids. The junction had 2 bases not matched to a gene; V was cut back by 3 bases and J by 8 bases. The DNA for the CDR3 is TGTGCCAGCAGTTTGACTAGCGGGGGTTATGAGCAGTTCTTC. Its protein is CASSLTSGGYEQFF.

The V call is TRBV2, the J call TRBJ2-5, with D maybe TRBD1 (6 bases). The CDR3 extends over 13 amino acids. Between the trimmed V and J ends, which lost 10 bases and 4 bases, there was a span of 16 bases. Germline-derived CDR1 and CDR2 are SNHLY and FYNNEI. CDR3 residues: CATLEGVGETQYF. CDR3 bases: TGTGCCACTCTAGAGGGGGTAGGAGAGACCCAGTACTTC. Complete variable domain (other parts from reference TRBV2 and TRBJ2-5): EPEVTQTPSHQVTQMGQEVILRCVPISNHLYFYWYRQILGQKVEFLVSFYNNEISEKSEIFDDQFSVERPDGSNFTLKIRSTKLEDSAMYFCATLEGVGETQYFGPGTRLLVL.

V usage is TRBV7-2 and J usage is TRBJ2-3; tentatively, D is TRBD1 (5 bases). Per the germline V gene, CDR1 is SGHTA and CDR2 is FQGNSA. The CDR3 totals 14 residues. V was cut by 6 bases and J by 0 bases, with 10 bases left in between. This CDR3 reads CASRRQLSTDTQYF. For the CDR3, the DNA is TGTGCCAGCAGAAGACAGCTGAGCACAGATACGCAGTATTTT.

This chain links TRBV12-2 with TRBJ1-5; the table's D call, TRBD1, was not checked against the DNA. TRBV12-2 is assigned pseudogene status. This CDR3 spans 17 amino acids. CDR3 nucleotides: TGTGCAAGTCGCTTAGGGGTCCCAGGTGATAGCAATCAGCCCCAGCATTTT. Translated: CASRLGVPGDSNQPQHF.

This sequence joins TRBV15 and TRBJ1-1, with a weak D call TRBD1 (5 bases). Trimming left V 5 bases short and J 13 bases short, with 14 bases between. The CDR3 covers 11 residues. Germline loops: CDR1 LNHNV, CDR2 YYDKDF (reference sequence). CDR3 nucleotides: TGTGCCACCAGCCAGGGTAGTAGGGTTTTCTTT. Its protein is CATSQGSRVFF.

In its sample, this clone was seen a few times. The V gene is TRBV7-2, the J gene TRBJ2-7, with D possibly matching TRBD2 (6 bases). CDR3 size: 15 residues. V was trimmed by 0 bases and J by 3 bases, leaving 12 bases between them. Germline-derived CDR1 and CDR2 are SGHTA and FQGNSA. This CDR3 is CASSLAPADYYEQYF. As DNA, the CDR3 is TGTGCCAGCAGCTTAGCTCCAGCGGACTACTACGAGCAGTACTTC.

The chain couples TRBV29-1 to TRBJ1-6; D unresolved. The CDR3 consists of 10 residues. The V end lost 5 bases, the J end lost 8 bases, and 4 bases lay between the germline ends. CDR1 and CDR2 (germline): SQVTM, ANQGSEA. CDR3 in DNA: TGCAGCGTTTCCGATTCACCCCTCCACTTT. Protein: CSVSDSPLHF.